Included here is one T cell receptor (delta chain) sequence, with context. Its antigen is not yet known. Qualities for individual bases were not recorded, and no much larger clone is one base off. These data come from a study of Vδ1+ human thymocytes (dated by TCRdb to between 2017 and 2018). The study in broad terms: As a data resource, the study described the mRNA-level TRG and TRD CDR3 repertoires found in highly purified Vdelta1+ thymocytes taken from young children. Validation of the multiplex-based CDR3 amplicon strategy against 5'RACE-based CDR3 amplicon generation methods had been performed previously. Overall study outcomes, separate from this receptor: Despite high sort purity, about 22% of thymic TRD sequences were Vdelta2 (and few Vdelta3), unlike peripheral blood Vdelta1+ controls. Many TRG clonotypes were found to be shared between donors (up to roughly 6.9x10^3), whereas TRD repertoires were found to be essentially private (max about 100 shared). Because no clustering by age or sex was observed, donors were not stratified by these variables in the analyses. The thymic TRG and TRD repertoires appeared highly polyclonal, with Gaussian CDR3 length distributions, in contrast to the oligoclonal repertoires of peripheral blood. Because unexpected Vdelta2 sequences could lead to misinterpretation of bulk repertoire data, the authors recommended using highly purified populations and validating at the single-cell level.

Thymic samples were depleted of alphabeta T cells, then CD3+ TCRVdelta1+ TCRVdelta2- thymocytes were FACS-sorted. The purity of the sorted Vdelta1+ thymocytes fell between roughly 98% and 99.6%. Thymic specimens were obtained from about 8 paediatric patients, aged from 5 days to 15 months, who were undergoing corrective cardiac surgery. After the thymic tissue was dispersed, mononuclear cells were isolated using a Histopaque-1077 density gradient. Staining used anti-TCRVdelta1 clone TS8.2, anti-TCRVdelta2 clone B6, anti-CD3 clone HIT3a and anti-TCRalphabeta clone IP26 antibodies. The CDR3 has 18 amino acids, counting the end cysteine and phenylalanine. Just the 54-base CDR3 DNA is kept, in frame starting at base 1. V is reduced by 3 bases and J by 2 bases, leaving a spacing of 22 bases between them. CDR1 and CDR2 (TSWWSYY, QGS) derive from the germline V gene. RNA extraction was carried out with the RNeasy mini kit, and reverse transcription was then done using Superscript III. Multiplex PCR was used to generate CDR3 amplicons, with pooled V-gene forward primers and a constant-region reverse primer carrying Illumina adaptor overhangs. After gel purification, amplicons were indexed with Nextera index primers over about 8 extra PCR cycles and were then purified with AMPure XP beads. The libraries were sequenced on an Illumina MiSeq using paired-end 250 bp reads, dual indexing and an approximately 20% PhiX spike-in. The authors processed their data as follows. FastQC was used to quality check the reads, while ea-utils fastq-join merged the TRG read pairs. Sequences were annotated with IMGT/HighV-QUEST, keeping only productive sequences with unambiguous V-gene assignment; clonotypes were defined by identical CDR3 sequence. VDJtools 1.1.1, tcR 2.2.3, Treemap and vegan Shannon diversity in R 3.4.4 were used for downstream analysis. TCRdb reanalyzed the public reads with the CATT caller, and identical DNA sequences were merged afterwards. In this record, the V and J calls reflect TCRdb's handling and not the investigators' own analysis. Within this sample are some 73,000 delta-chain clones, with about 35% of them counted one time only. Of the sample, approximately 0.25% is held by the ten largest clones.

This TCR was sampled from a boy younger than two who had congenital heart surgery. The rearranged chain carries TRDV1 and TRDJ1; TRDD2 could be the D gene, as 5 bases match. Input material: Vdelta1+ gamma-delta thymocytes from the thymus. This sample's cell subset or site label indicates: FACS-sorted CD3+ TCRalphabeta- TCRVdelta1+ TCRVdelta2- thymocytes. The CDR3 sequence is CALGDHFPAPLDTDKLIF. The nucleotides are TGTGCTCTTGGGGACCACTTCCCGGCCCCACTAGATACCGATAAACTCATCTTT.